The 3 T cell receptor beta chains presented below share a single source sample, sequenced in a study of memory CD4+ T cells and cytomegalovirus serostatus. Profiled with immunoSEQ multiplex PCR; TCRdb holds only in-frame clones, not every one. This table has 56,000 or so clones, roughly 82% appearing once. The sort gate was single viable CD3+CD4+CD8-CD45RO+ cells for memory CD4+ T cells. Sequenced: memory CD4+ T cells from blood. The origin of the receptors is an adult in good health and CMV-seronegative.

This CDR3 is CAISRDNVGEQYF. The CDR3 DNA sequence: TGTGCCATCAGTCGGGACAACGTGGGAGAGCAGTACTTC. This chain joins TRBV10-3 and TRBJ2-7, with TRBD1 as a possible D gene (6 bases). V lost 5 bases and J 7 bases, leaving 15 bases between the germline ends. CDR1 and CDR2 (germline): ENHRY, SYGVKD. CDR3 length: 13 amino acids.

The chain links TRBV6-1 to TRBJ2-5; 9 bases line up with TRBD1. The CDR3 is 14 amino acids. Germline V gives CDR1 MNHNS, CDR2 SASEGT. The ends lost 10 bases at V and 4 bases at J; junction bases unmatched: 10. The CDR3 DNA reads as TGTGCCACCACGGGACAGGGCCGTTCAGAGACCCAGTACTTC. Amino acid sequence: CATTGQGRSETQYF.

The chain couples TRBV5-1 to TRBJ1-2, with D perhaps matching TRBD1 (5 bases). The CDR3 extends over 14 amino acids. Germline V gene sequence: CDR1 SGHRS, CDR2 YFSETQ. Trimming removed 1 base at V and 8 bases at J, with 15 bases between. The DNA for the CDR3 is TGCGCCAGCAGCTTGCTTGTGGGGGGTAGAGGCTACACCTTC. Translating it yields CASSLLVGGRGYTF.